A selection of T cell receptor beta chains follows, all from one sample in a study of shared clonotypes between healthy human individuals. The table came from immunoSEQ multiplex PCR; TCRdb's copy has only in-frame clones and leaves some out. Of 2 million to 2.5 million clones listed, nearly 97% are singletons. Source material: naive CD4+ T cells sorted from blood. The receptor source for this set is a man between 18 and 35 years old in good health. CDR3s include the opening cysteine and the closing phenylalanine or tryptophan. The D gene is left open where the match is weak. Not every row has a clone size; where given, it reads once, few, many or a size class.

D: NA; V: TRBV11-2; size: NA; J: TRBJ2-1; DNA: TGTGCCAGCGCCGTCAAAATCGATGAGCAGTTCTTC; CDR3: CASAVKIDEQFF
D: TRBD2; V: TRBV5-1; size: NA; J: TRBJ2-7; DNA: TGCGCCAGCAGCTCTAGCGGGGGGTCCTACGAGCAGTACTTC; CDR3: CASSSSGGSYEQYF
D: NA; V: TRBV25-1; size: NA; J: TRBJ1-1; DNA: TGTGCCAGCAGTGAATCCGGGGGTGGGAACACTGAAGCTTTCTTT; CDR3: CASSESGGGNTEAFF
D: NA; V: TRBV18; size: NA; J: TRBJ2-4; DNA: TGTGCCAGCTCACCATTCTACGGTCCCAAAAACATTCAGTACTTC; CDR3: CASSPFYGPKNIQYF
D: NA; V: TRBV7-9; size: NA; J: TRBJ2-7; DNA: TGTGCCAGCAGCTCCGGGACAAGCTCCTACGAGCAGTACTTC; CDR3: CASSSGTSSYEQYF
D: NA; V: TRBV9; size: NA; J: TRBJ2-5; DNA: TGTGCCAGCAGCGTAGGGGTCCGGGTGGGAGAGACCCAGTACTTC; CDR3: CASSVGVRVGETQYF
D: NA; V: TRBV19; size: NA; J: TRBJ2-1; DNA: TGTGCCAGTAGGCGAAAAGCGGGTTACATCTACAATGAGCAGTTCTTC; CDR3: CASRRKAGYIYNEQFF
D: NA; V: TRBV10-2; size: NA; J: TRBJ1-1; DNA: TGCGCCAGCTCGGCGGGGGGGGCGCTCACTGAAGCTTTCTTT; CDR3: CASSAGGALTEAFF
D: NA; V: TRBV5-6; size: NA; J: TRBJ2-7; DNA: TGTGCCAGCAGCTTGCCGGGGAAATACGAGCAGTACTTC; CDR3: CASSLPGKYEQYF
D: NA; V: TRBV9; size: NA; J: TRBJ1-6; DNA: TGTGCCAGCAGCGTAGCTCCCGCAGGGGATAATTCACCCCTCCACTTT; CDR3: CASSVAPAGDNSPLHF
D: TRBD1; V: TRBV30; size: NA; J: TRBJ1-2; DNA: TGTGCCTGGAGGACAGGGACAAGGAACCTTAACTATGGCTACACCTTC; CDR3: CAWRTGTRNLNYGYTF
D: NA; V: TRBV9; size: NA; J: TRBJ2-7; DNA: TGTGCCAGCAGCGCGACCGTGGACAGCCGAACCTACGAGCAGTACTTC; CDR3: CASSATVDSRTYEQYF
D: TRBD2; V: TRBV5-1; size: once; J: TRBJ2-5; DNA: TGCGCCAGCAGCCCGGGAGGTTTGGTGATCCAAGAGACCCAGTACTTC; CDR3: CASSPGGLVIQETQYF
D: TRBD1; V: TRBV6-6; size: NA; J: TRBJ1-2; DNA: TGTGCCGGGACAGCGACAGGTCTTTATGGCTACACCTTC; CDR3: CAGTATGLYGYTF
D: NA; V: TRBV7-2; size: NA; J: TRBJ2-3; DNA: TGTGCCAGCAGCTTAGGTCTTTCCCCAGCCATCTATACGCAGTATTTT; CDR3: CASSLGLSPAIYTQYF
D: TRBD2; V: TRBV2; size: NA; J: TRBJ2-5; DNA: TGTGCCAGCACCTCTAGCGGGGGGGGATTTTCAAGAGAGACCCAGTACTTC; CDR3: CASTSSGGGFSRETQYF
D: NA; V: TRBV4-2; size: NA; J: TRBJ2-2; DNA: TGTGCCAGCAGCCAAGAGACCGGGGAGCTGTTTTTT; CDR3: CASSQETGELFF
D: TRBD1; V: TRBV5-1; size: NA; J: TRBJ2-1; DNA: TGCGCCAGCAGCCAGACAGGGGGCTCCTACAATGAGCAGTTCTTC; CDR3: CASSQTGGSYNEQFF
D: TRBD2; V: TRBV11-3; size: NA; J: TRBJ2-7; DNA: TGTGCCAGCAGCTTAGTGGGGACTAGCTCATCCTACGAGCAGTACTTC; CDR3: CASSLVGTSSSYEQYF